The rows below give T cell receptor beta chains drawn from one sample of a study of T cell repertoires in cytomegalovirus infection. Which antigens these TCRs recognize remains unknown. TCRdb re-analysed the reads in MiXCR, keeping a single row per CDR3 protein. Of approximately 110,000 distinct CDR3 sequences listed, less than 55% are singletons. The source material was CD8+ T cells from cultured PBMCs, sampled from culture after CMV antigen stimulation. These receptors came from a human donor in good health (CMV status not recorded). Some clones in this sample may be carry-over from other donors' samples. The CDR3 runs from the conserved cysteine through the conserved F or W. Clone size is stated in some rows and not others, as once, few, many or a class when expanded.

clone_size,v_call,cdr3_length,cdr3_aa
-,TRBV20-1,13,CSARGGLSVEQYF
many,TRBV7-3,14,CASRGPVSTDTQYF
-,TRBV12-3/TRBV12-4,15,CASRGLALLYDTQYF
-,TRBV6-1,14,CASSSDRVGTEAFF
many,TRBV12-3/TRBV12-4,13,CASSRGVGYTQYF
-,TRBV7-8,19,CASSLILAGGISSYNEQFF
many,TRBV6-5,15,CASSYVAGETGELFF
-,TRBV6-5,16,CASSYGARRDFYEQYF
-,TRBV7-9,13,CASSPPGASEQFF
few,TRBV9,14,CASSVEGITGELFF
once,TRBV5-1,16,CASSYFSGGNYNEQFF
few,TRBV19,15,CASSIDRGVETEAFF
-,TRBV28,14,CASSPLVEGDTQYF
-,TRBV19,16,CASSIPGQMGTDTQYF
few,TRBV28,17,CASSSSPGQGVNYGYTF
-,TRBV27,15,CASSPLDRLNTEAFF
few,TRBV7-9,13,CASSLTGAAEAFF
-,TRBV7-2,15,CASSLGQGTNTEAFF
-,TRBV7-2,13,CASSLGTADTQYF
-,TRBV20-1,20,CSAKRLTADEVSSYNSPLHF
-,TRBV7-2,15,CASSLLGHRNYGYTF
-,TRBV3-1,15,CASSQGTVSSYEQYF
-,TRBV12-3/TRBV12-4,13,CASSWGTNQPQHF